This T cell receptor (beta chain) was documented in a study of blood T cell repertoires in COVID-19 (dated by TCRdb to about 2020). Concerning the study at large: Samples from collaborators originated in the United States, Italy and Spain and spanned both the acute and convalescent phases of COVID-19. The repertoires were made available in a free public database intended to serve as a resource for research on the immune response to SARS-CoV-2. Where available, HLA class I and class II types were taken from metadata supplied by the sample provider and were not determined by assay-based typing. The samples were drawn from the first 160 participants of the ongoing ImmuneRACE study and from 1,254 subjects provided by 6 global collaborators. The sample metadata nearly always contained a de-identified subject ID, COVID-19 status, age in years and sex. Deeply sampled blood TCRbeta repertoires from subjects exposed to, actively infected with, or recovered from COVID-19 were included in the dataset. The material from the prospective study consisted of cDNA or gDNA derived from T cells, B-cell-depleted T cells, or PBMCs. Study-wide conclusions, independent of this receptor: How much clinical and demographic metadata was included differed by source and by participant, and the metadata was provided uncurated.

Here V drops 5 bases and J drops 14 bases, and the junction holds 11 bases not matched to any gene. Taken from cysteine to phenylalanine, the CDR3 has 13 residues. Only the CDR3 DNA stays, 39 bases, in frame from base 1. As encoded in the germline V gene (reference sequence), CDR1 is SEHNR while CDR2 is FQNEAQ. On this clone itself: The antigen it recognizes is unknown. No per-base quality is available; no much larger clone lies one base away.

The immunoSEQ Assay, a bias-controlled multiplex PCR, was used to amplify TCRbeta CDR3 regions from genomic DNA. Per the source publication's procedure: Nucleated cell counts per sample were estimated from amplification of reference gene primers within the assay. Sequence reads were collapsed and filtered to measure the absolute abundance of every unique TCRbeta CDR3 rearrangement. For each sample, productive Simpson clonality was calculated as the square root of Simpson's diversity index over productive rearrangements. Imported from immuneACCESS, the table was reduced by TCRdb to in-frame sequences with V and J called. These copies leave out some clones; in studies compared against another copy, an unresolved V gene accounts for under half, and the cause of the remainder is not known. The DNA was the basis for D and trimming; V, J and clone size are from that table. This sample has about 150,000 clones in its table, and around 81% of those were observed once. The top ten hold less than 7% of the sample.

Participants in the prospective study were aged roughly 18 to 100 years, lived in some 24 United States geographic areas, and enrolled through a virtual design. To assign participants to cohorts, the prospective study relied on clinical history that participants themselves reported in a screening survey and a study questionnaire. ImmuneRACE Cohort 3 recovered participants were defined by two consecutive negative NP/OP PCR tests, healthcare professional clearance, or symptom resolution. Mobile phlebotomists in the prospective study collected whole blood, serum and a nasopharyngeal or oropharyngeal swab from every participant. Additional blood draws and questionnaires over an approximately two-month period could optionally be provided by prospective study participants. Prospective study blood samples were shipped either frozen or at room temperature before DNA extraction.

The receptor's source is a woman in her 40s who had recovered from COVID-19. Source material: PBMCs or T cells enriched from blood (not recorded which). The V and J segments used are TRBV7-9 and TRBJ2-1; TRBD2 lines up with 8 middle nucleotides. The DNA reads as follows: TGTGCCAGCAGCCACACGGAGCGGGAGATTAAGTTCTTC. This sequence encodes CASSHTEREIKFF.